The entry below describes one T cell receptor (beta chain). The V segment lost 6 bases and the J segment 8 bases; nucleotides outside the gene matches: 14. From germline, CDR1 is SGHNT and CDR2 YYREEE (reference sequence). The CDR3 contains 16 residues. The authors' processing: Amplifying reference gene primers gave estimates of nucleated cell counts. Data came from immunoSEQ multiplex PCR; TCRdb stores just in-frame clones and leaves some out. V and J calls plus clone size are reproduced from that table; the DNA served to infer D and trimming. The data show tens of thousands of clones, about nine tenths seen once. This specimen belongs to a study of blood T cell repertoires in COVID-19.

The sequenced sample consisted of peripheral blood. The clonotype originates from a human donor in a cohort sampled during active COVID-19. This chain joins TRBV5-4 and TRBJ1-6, with 7 bases matching TRBD1. The chain's CDR3 is CASTEGRQGVHSPLHF. The CDR3 coding sequence is TGTGCCAGCACCGAGGGTCGCCAGGGGGTTCATTCACCCCTCCACTTT.